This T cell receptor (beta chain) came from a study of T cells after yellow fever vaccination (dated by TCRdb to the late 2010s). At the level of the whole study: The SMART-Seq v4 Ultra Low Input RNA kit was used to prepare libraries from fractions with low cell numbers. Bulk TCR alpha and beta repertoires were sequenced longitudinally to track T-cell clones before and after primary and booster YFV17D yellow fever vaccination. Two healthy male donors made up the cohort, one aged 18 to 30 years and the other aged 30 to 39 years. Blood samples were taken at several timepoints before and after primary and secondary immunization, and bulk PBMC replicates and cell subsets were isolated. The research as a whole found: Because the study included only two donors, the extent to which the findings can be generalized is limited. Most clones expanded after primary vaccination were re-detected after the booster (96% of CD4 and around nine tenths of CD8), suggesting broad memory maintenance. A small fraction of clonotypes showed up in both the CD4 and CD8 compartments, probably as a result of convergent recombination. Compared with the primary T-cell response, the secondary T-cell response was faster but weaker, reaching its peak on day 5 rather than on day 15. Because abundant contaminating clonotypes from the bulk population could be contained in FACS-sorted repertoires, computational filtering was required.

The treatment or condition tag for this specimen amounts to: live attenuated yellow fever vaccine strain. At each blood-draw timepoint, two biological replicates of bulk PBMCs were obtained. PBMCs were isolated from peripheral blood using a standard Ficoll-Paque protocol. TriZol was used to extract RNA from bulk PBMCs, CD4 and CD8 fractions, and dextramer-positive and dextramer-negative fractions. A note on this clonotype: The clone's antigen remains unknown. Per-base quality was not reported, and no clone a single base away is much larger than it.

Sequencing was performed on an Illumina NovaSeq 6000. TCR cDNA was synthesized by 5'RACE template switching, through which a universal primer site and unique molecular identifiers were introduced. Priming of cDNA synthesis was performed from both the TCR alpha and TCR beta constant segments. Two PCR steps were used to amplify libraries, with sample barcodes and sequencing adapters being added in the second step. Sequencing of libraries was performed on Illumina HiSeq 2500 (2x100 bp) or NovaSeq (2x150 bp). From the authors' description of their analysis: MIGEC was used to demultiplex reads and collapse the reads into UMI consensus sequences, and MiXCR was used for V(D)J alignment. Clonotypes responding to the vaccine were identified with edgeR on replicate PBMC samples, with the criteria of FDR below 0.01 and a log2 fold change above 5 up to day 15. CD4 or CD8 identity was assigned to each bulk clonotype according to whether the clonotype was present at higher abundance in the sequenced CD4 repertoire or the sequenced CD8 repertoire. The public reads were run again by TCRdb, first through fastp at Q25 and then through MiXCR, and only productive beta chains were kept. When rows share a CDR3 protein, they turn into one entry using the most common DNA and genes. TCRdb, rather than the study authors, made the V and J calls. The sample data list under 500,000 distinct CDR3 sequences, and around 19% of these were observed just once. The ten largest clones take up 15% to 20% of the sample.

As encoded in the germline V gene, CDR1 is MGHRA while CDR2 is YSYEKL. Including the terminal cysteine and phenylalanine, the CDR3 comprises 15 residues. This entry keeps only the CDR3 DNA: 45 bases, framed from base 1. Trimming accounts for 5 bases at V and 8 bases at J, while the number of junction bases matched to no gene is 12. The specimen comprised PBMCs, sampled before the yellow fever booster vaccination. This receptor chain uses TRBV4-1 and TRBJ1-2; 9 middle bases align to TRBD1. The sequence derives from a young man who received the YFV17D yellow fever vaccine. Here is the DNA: TGCGCCAGCAGCGCCAAGAGGACAGGGGCGGTGGGCTACACCTTC. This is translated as CASSAKRTGAVGYTF.